Listed here is a single TCR beta chain. These data are taken from a study of tumour-infiltrating T cells in Burkitt lymphoma. Study-wide context: Productive clonality predicted overall and progression-free survival.

Data came from immunoSEQ multiplex PCR; TCRdb stores just in-frame clones and leaves some out. Among fewer than 2,000 clones listed, about 17% were seen once. V was clipped by 1 base and J by 9 bases, with 10 bases between them. This CDR3 is built from 13 residues. Germline CDR1 reads SGHAT; CDR2 reads FQNNGV. This TCR was sampled from a human donor with diffuse large B-cell lymphoma. Sample: tumor tissue. V and J are TRBV11-2 and TRBJ2-1, with D perhaps matching TRBD1 (5 bases). In DNA form, the CDR3 reads TGTGCCAGCAGCTTAGTGGCTCAGGGTGAGCAGTTCTTC. This gives the protein CASSLVAQGEQFF.